These 19 T cell receptor beta chains were sequenced from one sample in a study of spatial heterogeneity in lung cancer. Time point noted: sample taken at primary tumor resection. MiXCR was run by TCRdb on the 5' RACE reads, yielding one entry per CDR3 protein. The table lists about 36,000 distinct CDR3 sequences, less than 9% of them singletons. The sample in question was PBMCs, obtained at surgery. The receptors originated from a female donor with early-stage non-small cell lung cancer.

This clonotype was seen repeatedly, ten times or more. This chain connects TRBV10-2 to TRBJ1-5; weak D call: TRBD1 (6 bases). CDR1 WSHSY and CDR2 SAAADI come from the germline V gene. Trimming cost V 10 bases and J 5 bases, with 18 bases left between them. CDR3 length equals 14 residues. The CDR3 here is CATSGTNRDQPQHF. CDR3 DNA sequence: TGCGCCACCTCAGGGACAAACCGGGATCAGCCCCAGCATTTT.

The sample holds a few counts of this clonotype. The rearrangement links TRBV6-2 or TRBV6-3 to TRBJ1-6; possibly TRBD1 for D (5 bases). Trimming shortened V by 4 bases and J by 8 bases, and 9 bases separated the two germline ends. CDR3 length equals 13 residues. Germline V lookup: CDR1 MNHEY, CDR2 SVGEGT. The CDR3 here is CASSSQGDSPLHF. The CDR3 bases are TGTGCCAGCAGTTCCCAGGGCGATTCACCCCTCCACTTT.

This clonotype has at least ten counts. V usage is TRBV7-2 and J usage is TRBJ2-3; D remains unclear. Germline CDR1 and CDR2: SGHTA and FQGNSA. The CDR3 is 14 residues long. V was clipped by 2 bases and J by 6 bases, with 12 bases between them. CDR3 amino acids: CASSLLGPADTQYF. CDR3 in DNA: TGTGCCAGCAGCTTATTAGGGCCGGCGGATACGCAGTATTTT.

This clonotype was observed at least ten times. The rearrangement links TRBV10-1 to TRBJ2-2; D possibly corresponds to TRBD2 (6 bases). CDR1 and CDR2 (germline): WNHNN, SYGVQD (reference sequence). The CDR3 is 15 residues long. V lost 3 bases to trimming and J lost 4 bases, with 12 bases between them. CDR3 in amino acids: CASSDGLASTGELFF. CDR3 DNA: TGCGCCAGCAGTGACGGTCTAGCGTCCACCGGGGAGCTGTTTTTT.

By share, this clonotype ranks as medium-sized (0.01 to 0.1%). The gene calls are TRBV28 and TRBJ2-7; D uncertain. Germline CDR1 and CDR2: MDHEN and SYDVKM. The CDR3 has 11 residues. With 3 bases removed from V and 4 bases from J, the gap between germline ends came to 4 bases. The DNA for the CDR3 is TGTGCCAGCAGTTTCGTTTACGAGCAGTACTTC. This gives the protein CASSFVYEQYF.

This clonotype was detected only a few times. A read error may account for a junction end that differs from germline. The chain recombines TRBV4-3 with TRBJ2-1; D call uncertain. Germline assignment: CDR1 LGHNA and CDR2 YSLEER. The CDR3 spans 17 residues. The chain's CDR3 is CASSQFPHPSSYNGQFF. DNA for the CDR3: TGCGCCAGCAGCCAATTTCCCCACCCGAGCTCCTACAATGGGCAGTTCTTC.

This chain links TRBV10-1 with TRBJ2-4, with 9 bases fitting TRBD2. The CDR3 extends over 15 amino acids. Germline CDR1 reads WNHNN; CDR2 reads SYGVQD (reference sequence). Germline trimming cut 8 bases from V and 3 bases from J; bases unmatched to any gene: 8. In DNA, the CDR3 is TGCGCCAGCCCGGGACAGCGGGGGGACAAAAACATTCAGTACTTC. Translated, it gives CASPGQRGDKNIQYF.

This clonotype was observed at least ten times. The rearrangement uses TRBV10-3 and TRBJ2-5, with D perhaps TRBD2 (5 bases). The germline V and J ends were trimmed by 11 bases and 5 bases, with 6 bases remaining between them. CDR1 and CDR2 (germline): ENHRY, SYGVKD. The CDR3 totals 9 residues. CDR3 amino acids: CAAGETQYF. CDR3 bases: TGTGCCGCGGGCGAGACCCAGTACTTC.

This clonotype was counted many times. The V and J genes are TRBV4-3 and TRBJ2-3; TRBD2 aligns across 9 bases. There are 16 residues in the CDR3. With 0 bases clipped from V and 3 bases from J, the junction kept 4 bases outside the gene matches. Germline assignment: CDR1 LGHNA and CDR2 YSLEER. The CDR3 sequence: CASSQDLAGATDTQYF. Here the CDR3 DNA reads TGCGCCAGCAGCCAAGATTTAGCGGGAGCTACAGATACGCAGTATTTT.

This clonotype was counted only a few times. The gene calls are TRBV20-1 and TRBJ1-6; 7 bases line up with TRBD1. The CDR3 has 17 amino acids. CDR1 is DFQATT, CDR2 SNEGSKA, per germline (reference sequence). V lost 4 bases and J lost 6; bases outside the gene matches: 15. CDR3 residues: CSAKEDRVGTLNSPLHF. The CDR3 DNA is TGCAGTGCTAAGGAAGACAGGGTGGGGACCCTTAATTCACCCCTCCACTTT.

This sequence joins TRBV20-1 and TRBJ1-2, with no clear D. In germline, CDR1 is DFQATT, CDR2 SNEGSKA (reference sequence). Trimming took 7 bases from V and 4 from J, leaving 7 bases between them. CDR3 length equals 10 residues. CDR3 residues: CSGHRYGYTF. The CDR3 DNA sequence: TGCAGTGGCCATCGCTATGGCTACACCTTC.

This clonotype was detected a few times. The rearrangement links TRBV7-2 to TRBJ2-4; 7 positions agree with TRBD2. V was clipped by 2 bases and J by 3 bases; unmatched bases: 10. From germline, CDR1 is SGHTA and CDR2 FQGNSA. CDR3 size: 17 residues. The CDR3 reads CASSLISAGWDKNIQYF. DNA for the CDR3: TGTGCCAGCAGCTTAATCTCAGCGGGATGGGACAAAAACATTCAGTACTTC.

The chain carries TRBV9 and TRBJ1-2; TRBD1 might be the D (6 bases). The CDR3 runs to 13 residues. Trimming took 0 bases from V and 8 from J, leaving 11 bases between them. CDR1 SGDLS and CDR2 YYNGEE come from the germline V gene. The CDR3 DNA sequence: TGTGCCAGCAGCGTAGCACAGGGCAAAGGCTACACCTTC. As protein: CASSVAQGKGYTF.

This clonotype was observed a handful of times. The chain has TRBV28 and TRBJ2-3; TRBD2 matches 13 bases. The CDR3 runs to 19 residues. Trimming removed 5 bases from V and 6 bases from J; junction bases left unmatched: 17. Per germline, CDR1 MDHEN and CDR2 SYDVKM. CDR3 DNA: TGTGCCAGCAGTCCGTACACTAGCGGGAGGGCCTTTATAGGGGATACGCAGTATTTT. This gives the protein CASSPYTSGRAFIGDTQYF.

This clonotype is labeled as medium-sized (0.01 to 0.1%). The genes are TRBV5-6 and TRBJ2-1; 8 bases map to TRBD1. V gave up 0 bases and J gave up 8 bases; unmatched junction bases: 4. CDR3 length equals 14 residues. Germline V gene lookup returns CDR1 SGHDT and CDR2 YYEEEE. CDR3 loop: CASSLAQGVDEQFF. The CDR3 DNA reads as TGTGCCAGCAGCTTGGCACAGGGGGTCGATGAGCAGTTCTTC.

This clonotype was counted at least ten times. The chain uses TRBV27 and TRBJ2-5, with 7 bases lining up with TRBD2. V shed 6 bases, J shed 2 bases, and the junction held 6 bases outside the gene matches. CDR1 and CDR2 from the germline V gene are MNHEY and SMNVEV (reference sequence). The CDR3 contains 14 residues. CDR3 in DNA: TGTGCCAGCAGACCCGGACTAGAACAAGAGACCCAGTACTTC. Protein product: CASRPGLEQETQYF.

This clonotype was observed many times. The V gene is TRBV21-1, the J gene TRBJ2-7; the table's TRBD1 call for D was not verified on the DNA. TRBV21-1 is recorded as a pseudogene. This CDR3 spans 15 amino acids. CDR3 in DNA: TGTGCCAGCAGGAGGTTGAGGGGGACGTCGTACGAGCAGTACTTC. This translates into CASRRLRGTSYEQYF.

This clonotype was recorded many times. The J gene is TRBJ2-5, the V gene TRBV7-8; 9 bases agree with TRBD2. V was pared by 3 bases and J by 5 bases, with 7 bases of the junction left unmatched. The CDR3 is made up of 15 amino acids. Germline assignment: CDR1 SGHVS and CDR2 FQNEAQ. The CDR3 sequence is CASSLRWTSVETQYF. The CDR3 DNA sequence: TGTGCCAGCAGCTTGAGGTGGACTAGCGTGGAGACCCAGTACTTC.

The chain employs TRBV5-6 and TRBJ2-1, with 10 bases that match TRBD2. Germline loops: CDR1 SGHDT, CDR2 YYEEEE. The V and J ends lost 0 bases and 12 bases, in that order; junction bases with no gene match: 9. This CDR3 comprises 15 residues. The CDR3 reads CASSLGAGLADVQFF. In DNA form, the CDR3 reads TGTGCCAGCAGCTTGGGGGCCGGACTAGCGGACGTGCAGTTCTTC.